This TCR beta chain was profiled in a study of a mutant IDH1 vaccine in newly diagnosed glioma. Study summary: Treated patients were approximately 60% male, about 38% female, mean age roughly 39 years.

Indicated time point: week 47, end of study. The investigators gave 300 ug of mutant IDH1 20-mer peptide in each vaccine dose, together with topical imiquimod. The repertoire was sequenced with immunoSEQ multiplex PCR; TCRdb's copy has only in-frame clones and lacks some. The sample includes tens of thousands of clones, 60% to 80% of them seen just once. The V and J ends lost 3 bases and 8 bases, in that order; junction bases with no gene match: 12. The CDR3 covers 16 residues. Germline assignment: CDR1 MNHEY and CDR2 SMNVEV (reference sequence). A word on this clone: Its antigen is still unknown.

The sequence was collected from a man aged 50-59 years with glioma. The source was PBMCs, collected from a glioma patient whose treatment included an IDH1 peptide vaccine. V usage is TRBV27 and J usage is TRBJ2-1; 8 nucleotides align to TRBD1. CDR3 in DNA: TGTGCCAGCAGTTTTAAATGGGTTGACAGGGGAGATGAGCAGTTCTTC. It specifies CASSFKWVDRGDEQFF.